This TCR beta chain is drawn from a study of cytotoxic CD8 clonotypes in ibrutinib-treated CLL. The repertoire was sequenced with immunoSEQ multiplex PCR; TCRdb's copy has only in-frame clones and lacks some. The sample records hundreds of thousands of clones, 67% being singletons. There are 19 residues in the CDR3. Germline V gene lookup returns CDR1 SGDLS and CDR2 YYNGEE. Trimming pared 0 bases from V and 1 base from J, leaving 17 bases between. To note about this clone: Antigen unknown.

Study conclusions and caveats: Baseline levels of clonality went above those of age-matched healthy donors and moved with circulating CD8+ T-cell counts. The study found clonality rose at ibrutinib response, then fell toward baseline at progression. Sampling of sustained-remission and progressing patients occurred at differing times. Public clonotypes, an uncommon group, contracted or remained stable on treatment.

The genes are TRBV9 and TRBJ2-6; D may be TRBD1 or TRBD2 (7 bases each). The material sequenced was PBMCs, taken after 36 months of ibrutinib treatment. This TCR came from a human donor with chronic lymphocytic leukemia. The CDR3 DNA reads TGTGCCAGCAGCGTAGCGGGCCAGGGGGGACTATCTGGGGCCAACGTCCTGACTTTC. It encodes CASSVAGQGGLSGANVLTF. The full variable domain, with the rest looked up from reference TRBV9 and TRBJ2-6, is DSGVTQTPKHLITATGQRVTLRCSPRSGDLSVYWYQQSLDQGLQFLIQYYNGEERAKGNILERFSAQQFPDLHSELNLSSLELGDSALYFCASSVAGQGGLSGANVLTFGAGSRLTVL.